Only a few counts were recorded for the clone carrying this TCR beta chain. Sample-barcoded 5' priming and a J-beta primer mix drove a second PCR of roughly 7 to 11 cycles. TCRdb itself ran the 5' RACE reads through MiXCR, one entry per CDR3 protein. The table lists hundreds of thousands of distinct CDR3 sequences, 58% of them singletons. These data are taken from a study of blood T cells in healthy people across ages. The sequenced material came from blood. The sequence came from a man aged 25-40 years in good health.

The CDR3 sequence is CATSRDRDSGRFNEQFF. CDR3 coding DNA: TGTGCCACCAGCAGAGATCGCGATAGCGGGAGATTCAATGAGCAGTTCTTC. The rearrangement uses TRBV15 and TRBJ2-1, with TRBD2 matching over 9 bases. The CDR3 contains 17 residues. V lost 0 bases and J lost 6; bases outside the gene matches: 9. Per the germline V gene, CDR1 is LNHNV and CDR2 is YYDKDF (reference sequence).